This TCR beta chain was captured by sequencing in a study of CD8+ T cells in alopecia areata. Study results and limitations: It was less clear whether patients shared TCRs than it was in mice, possibly because of HLA. Scalp samples also yield sequences of resident alphabeta T cells from normal skin. Lesional tissue from the scalp (especially in alopecia totalis/universalis) showed higher clonality than normal scalp.

The CDR3 runs 14 residues. The V gene's germline CDR1 is MNHNS and CDR2 SASEGT. After removal of 5 bases from V and 1 base from J, the junction contained 3 bases not matched to a gene. For this clone: Antigen unknown.

After isolation, RNA underwent reverse transcription to generate cDNA as the sequencing template. Sequenced by immunoSEQ multiplex PCR; TCRdb stores in-frame clones only, minus some. The sample includes about 150,000 clones, 55% of them seen just once. This chain joins TRBV6-1 and TRBJ2-5, with 8 bases lining up with TRBD1. This receptor was obtained from a human donor in good health. Source material: CD4+ T cells sorted from blood. The CDR3 DNA reads TGTGCCAGCAGTTGGACAGGGATCCAAGAGACCCAGTACTTC. Its translation is CASSWTGIQETQYF.